The 9 T cell receptor beta chains below all came from one sample that was sequenced in a study of tumor-infiltrating lymphocytes in localized non-small cell lung cancer. Libraries were prepared by immunoSEQ multiplex PCR; TCRdb keeps only in-frame clonotypes and omits some of them. This sample carries approximately 9,500 clones, less than 80% of them seen once, and the ten largest clones take approximately 5%. Source material: uninvolved lung tissue not adjacent to the tumor. The receptors stem from a human donor with non-small cell lung cancer.

This clone was seen a single time. The rearrangement links TRBV7-3 to TRBJ1-6; D gene uncertain. The CDR3 extends over 14 amino acids. Germline CDR1 is SGHTA and CDR2 is FQGTGA. Trimming took 4 bases from V and 10 from J, leaving 14 bases between them. This chain's CDR3 is CASSSEGFGSPLHF. CDR3 bases: TGTGCCAGCAGCTCGGAAGGATTTGGCTCACCCCTCCACTTT.

The rearrangement uses TRBV9 and TRBJ2-5; TRBD2 matches 9 bases. This CDR3 has 14 residues. CDR1 and CDR2 (germline): SGDLS, YYNGEE. V trimming: 2 bases; J trimming: 5 bases; junction bases outside the gene matches: 4. This chain's CDR3 is CASSVVSGSETQYF. In nucleotides, the CDR3 is TGTGCCAGCAGCGTGGTTAGCGGGAGTGAGACCCAGTACTTC.

The chain combines TRBV5-1 with TRBJ1-2; D not certain. Trimming removed 4 bases from V and 4 bases from J, with 8 bases in between. Germline lookup yields CDR1 SGHRS and CDR2 YFSETQ. The CDR3 spans 12 residues. CDR3 sequence reads: CASSTDIYGYTF. The CDR3 DNA follows: TGCGCCAGCAGCACCGACATCTATGGCTACACCTTC.

This clone was recorded only once. The gene calls are TRBV6-5 and TRBJ2-7; perhaps TRBD1 as D (7 bases). Germline values: CDR1 MNHEY, CDR2 SVGAGI. The CDR3 is 15 residues long. Trimming pared 0 bases from V and 3 bases from J, leaving 12 bases between. This CDR3 is CASSYSARGDYEQYF. Written as DNA, the CDR3 is TGTGCCAGCAGTTACTCGGCCAGGGGGGACTACGAGCAGTACTTC.

The chain carries TRBV5-1 and TRBJ2-1; 9 bases map to TRBD2. The CDR3 is 17 residues long. Germline trimming cut 0 bases from V and 2 bases from J; bases unmatched to any gene: 6. CDR1 is SGHRS, CDR2 YFSETQ, per germline. The CDR3 spells CASSLAPSGTTYNEQFF. The CDR3 DNA follows: TGCGCCAGCAGCTTGGCCCCTAGCGGGACGACCTACAATGAGCAGTTCTTC.

The chain employs TRBV9 and TRBJ2-7, with D perhaps matching TRBD2 (5 bases). Germline CDR1 and CDR2: SGDLS and YYNGEE. Trimming removed 4 bases at V and 1 base at J, with 12 bases between. The CDR3 sequence is 14 residues long. CDR3 region: CASSKGLGSYEQYF. The CDR3 coding sequence is TGTGCCAGCAGCAAAGGACTGGGGTCCTACGAGCAGTACTTC.

V gene TRBV11-2 combines with J gene TRBJ1-1; D uncertain. Germline V gene data show CDR1 as SGHAT and CDR2 as FQNNGV. This CDR3 has 13 amino acids. The germline V and J ends were trimmed by 8 bases and 0 bases, with 10 bases remaining between them. Here the CDR3 DNA reads TGTGCCAGCGCTTTTGAGGTGAACACTGAAGCTTTCTTT. As protein: CASAFEVNTEAFF. The full variable domain, in which reference TRBV11-2 and TRBJ1-1 provide the parts outside the CDR3, is EAGVAQSPRYKIIEKRQSVAFWCNPISGHATLYWYQQILGQGPKLLIQFQNNGVVDDSQLPKDRFSAERLKGVDSTLKIQPAKLEDSAVYLCASAFEVNTEAFFGQGTRLTVV.

This chain joins TRBV5-4 and TRBJ2-7; D remains ambiguous. CDR3 size: 15 residues. CDR1 SGHNT and CDR2 YYREEE come from the germline V gene (reference sequence). V was pared by 0 bases and J by 5 bases, with 15 bases between. CDR3 DNA sequence: TGTGCCAGCAGCTTGGACTATACTGGTTTGGACGAGCAGTACTTC. This sequence encodes CASSLDYTGLDEQYF. Variable domain in full (rest from reference TRBV5-4 and TRBJ2-7): ETGVTQSPTHLIKTRGQQVTLRCSSQSGHNTVSWYQQALGQGPQFIFQYYREEENGRGNFPPRFSGLQFPNYSSELNVNALELDDSALYLCASSLDYTGLDEQYFGPGTRLTVT.

The V and J genes are TRBV27 and TRBJ2-7; D is possibly TRBD1 (5 bases). The germline V gene has CDR1 MNHEY and CDR2 SMNVEV (reference sequence). CDR3 length equals 14 residues. Deletions cut 4 bases from V and 2 bases from J, with 12 bases between. This CDR3 reads CASSWTPYTYEQYF. In nucleotides, the CDR3 is TGTGCCAGCAGTTGGACACCTTATACCTACGAGCAGTACTTC.